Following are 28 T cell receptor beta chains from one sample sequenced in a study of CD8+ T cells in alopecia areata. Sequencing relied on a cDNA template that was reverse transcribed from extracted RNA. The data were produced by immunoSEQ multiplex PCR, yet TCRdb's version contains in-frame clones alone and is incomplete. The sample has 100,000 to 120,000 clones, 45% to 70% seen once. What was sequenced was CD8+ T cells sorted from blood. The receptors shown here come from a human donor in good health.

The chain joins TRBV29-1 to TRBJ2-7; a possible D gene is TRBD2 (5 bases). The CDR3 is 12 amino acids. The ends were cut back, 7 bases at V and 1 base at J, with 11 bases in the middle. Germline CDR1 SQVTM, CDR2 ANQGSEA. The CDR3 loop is CSARRGSYEQYF. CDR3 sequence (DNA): TGCAGCGCCCGTCGGGGTTCCTACGAGCAGTACTTC.

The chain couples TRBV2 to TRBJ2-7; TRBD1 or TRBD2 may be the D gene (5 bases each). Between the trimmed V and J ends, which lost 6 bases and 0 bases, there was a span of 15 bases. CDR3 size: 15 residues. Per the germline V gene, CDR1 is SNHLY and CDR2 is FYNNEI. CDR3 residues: CASSGPGRNSYEQYF. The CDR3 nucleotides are TGTGCCAGCAGCGGCCCGGGACGGAACTCCTACGAGCAGTACTTC.

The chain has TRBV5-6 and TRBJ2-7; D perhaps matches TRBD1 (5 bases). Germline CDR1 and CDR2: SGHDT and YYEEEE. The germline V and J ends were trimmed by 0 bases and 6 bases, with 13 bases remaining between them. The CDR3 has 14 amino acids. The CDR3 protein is CASSLDRYGFEQYF. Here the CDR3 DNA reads TGTGCCAGCAGCTTGGACAGGTATGGATTCGAGCAGTACTTC.

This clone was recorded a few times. CDR3 in DNA: TGTGCCAGCTCACCACCGAGCTACAGGATCACCTACAATGAGCAGTTCTTC. This gives the protein CASSPPSYRITYNEQFF. The V and J genes are TRBV18 and TRBJ2-1, with D tentatively TRBD1 (5 bases). CDR1 and CDR2 from the germline V gene are KGHSH and LQKENI. This CDR3 is built from 17 residues. V was clipped by 0 bases and J by 2 bases, with 14 bases between them.

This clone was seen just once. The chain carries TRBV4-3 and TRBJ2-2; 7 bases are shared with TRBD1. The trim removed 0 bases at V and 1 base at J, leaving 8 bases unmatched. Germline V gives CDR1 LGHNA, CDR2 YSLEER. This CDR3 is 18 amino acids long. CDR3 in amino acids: CASSQEETGTENTGELFF. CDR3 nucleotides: TGCGCCAGCAGCCAAGAGGAGACCGGGACAGAGAACACCGGGGAGCTGTTTTTT.

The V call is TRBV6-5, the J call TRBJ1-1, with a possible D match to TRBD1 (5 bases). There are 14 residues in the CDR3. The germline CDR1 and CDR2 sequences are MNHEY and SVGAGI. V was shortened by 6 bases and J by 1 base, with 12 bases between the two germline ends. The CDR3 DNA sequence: TGTGCCAGCAGAATAGGACACAGGAACACTGAAGCTTTCTTT. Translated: CASRIGHRNTEAFF.

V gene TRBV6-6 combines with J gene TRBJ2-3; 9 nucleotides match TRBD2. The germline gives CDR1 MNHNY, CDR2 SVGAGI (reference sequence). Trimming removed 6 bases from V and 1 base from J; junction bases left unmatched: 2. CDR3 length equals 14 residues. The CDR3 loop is CASSWTSGTDTQYF. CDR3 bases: TGTGCCAGCAGCTGGACTAGCGGCACAGATACGCAGTATTTT.

CDR3 nucleotide sequence: TGCGCCAGCAGCCAAGGACCCCTCGGGGAGCTGTTTTTT. Translated, it gives CASSQGPLGELFF. The J gene is TRBJ2-2, the V gene TRBV4-3; D is ambiguous. Trimming shortened V by 1 base and J by 7 bases, and 7 bases separated the two germline ends. Germline V CDR1 and CDR2: LGHNA, YSLEER. The CDR3 totals 13 residues.

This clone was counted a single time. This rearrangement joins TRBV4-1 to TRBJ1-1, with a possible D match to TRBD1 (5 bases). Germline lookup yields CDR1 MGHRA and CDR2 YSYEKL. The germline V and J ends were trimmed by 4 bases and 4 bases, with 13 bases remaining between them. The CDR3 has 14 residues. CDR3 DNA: TGCGCCAGCAGCCGCTCGGAAGGGGCCACTGAAGCTTTCTTT. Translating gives CASSRSEGATEAFF.

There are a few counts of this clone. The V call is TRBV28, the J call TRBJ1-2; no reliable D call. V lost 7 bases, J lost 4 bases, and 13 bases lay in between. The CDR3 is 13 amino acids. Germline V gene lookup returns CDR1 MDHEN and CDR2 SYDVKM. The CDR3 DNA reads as TGTGCCAGCACGGTGGGTGAGGGCTATGGCTACACCTTC. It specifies CASTVGEGYGYTF.

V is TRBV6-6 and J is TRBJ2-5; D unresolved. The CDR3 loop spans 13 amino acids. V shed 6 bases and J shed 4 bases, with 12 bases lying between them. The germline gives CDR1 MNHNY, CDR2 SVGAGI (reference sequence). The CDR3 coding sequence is TGTGCCAGCAGCTCGGGCAGGTCAGAGACCCAGTACTTC. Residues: CASSSGRSETQYF.

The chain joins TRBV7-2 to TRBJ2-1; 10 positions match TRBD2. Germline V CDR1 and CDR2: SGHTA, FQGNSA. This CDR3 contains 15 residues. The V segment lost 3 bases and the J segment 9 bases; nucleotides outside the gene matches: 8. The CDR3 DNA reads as TGTGCCAGCAGCTTCCTAGCGGGGGATATTGGTGAGCAGTTCTTC. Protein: CASSFLAGDIGEQFF.

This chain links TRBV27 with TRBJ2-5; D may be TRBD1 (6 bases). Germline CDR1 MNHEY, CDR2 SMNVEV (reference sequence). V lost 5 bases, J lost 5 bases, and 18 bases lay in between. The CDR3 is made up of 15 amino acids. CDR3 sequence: CASSLRTAPRETQYF. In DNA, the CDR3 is TGTGCCAGCAGTCTCCGGACAGCCCCCCGGGAGACCCAGTACTTC.

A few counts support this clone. CDR3 sequence (DNA): TGCGCCAGCAGCTTCTCCCAGGGACAAGAAGCTTTCTTT. Protein product: CASSFSQGQEAFF. The genes are TRBV5-1 and TRBJ1-1; tentatively, D is TRBD1 (6 bases). Germline assignment: CDR1 SGHRS and CDR2 YFSETQ. With 2 bases removed from V and 8 bases from J, the gap between germline ends came to 13 bases. The CDR3 consists of 13 residues.

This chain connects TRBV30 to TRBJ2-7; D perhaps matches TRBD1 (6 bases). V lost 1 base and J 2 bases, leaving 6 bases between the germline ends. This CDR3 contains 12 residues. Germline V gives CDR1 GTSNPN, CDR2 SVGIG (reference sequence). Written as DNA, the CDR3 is TGTGCCTGGAGTGGGACAGCCTACGAGCAGTACTTC. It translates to CAWSGTAYEQYF.

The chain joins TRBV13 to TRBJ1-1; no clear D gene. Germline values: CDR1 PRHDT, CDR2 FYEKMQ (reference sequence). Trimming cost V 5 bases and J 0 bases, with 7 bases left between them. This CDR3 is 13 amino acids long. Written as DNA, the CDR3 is TGTGCCAGCAGCGACTACATGAACACTGAAGCTTTCTTT. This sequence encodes CASSDYMNTEAFF.

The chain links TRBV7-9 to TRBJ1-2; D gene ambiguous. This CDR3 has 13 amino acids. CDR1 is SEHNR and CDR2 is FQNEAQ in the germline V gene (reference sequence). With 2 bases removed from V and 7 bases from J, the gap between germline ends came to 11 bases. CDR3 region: CASSLITSLGYTF. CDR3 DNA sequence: TGTGCCAGCAGCTTAATAACAAGTCTTGGCTACACCTTC.

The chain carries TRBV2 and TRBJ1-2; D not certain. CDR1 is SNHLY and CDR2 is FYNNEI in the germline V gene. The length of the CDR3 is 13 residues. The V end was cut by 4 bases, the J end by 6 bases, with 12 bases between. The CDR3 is CASSARTYHGYTF. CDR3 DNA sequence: TGTGCCAGCAGTGCCCGGACCTACCATGGCTACACCTTC.

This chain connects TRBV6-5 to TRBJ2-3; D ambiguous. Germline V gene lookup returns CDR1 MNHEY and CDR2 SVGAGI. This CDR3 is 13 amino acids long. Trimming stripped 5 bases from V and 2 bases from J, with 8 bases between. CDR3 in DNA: TGTGCCAGCAGTGACCGTTCCACAGATACGCAGTATTTT. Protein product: CASSDRSTDTQYF.

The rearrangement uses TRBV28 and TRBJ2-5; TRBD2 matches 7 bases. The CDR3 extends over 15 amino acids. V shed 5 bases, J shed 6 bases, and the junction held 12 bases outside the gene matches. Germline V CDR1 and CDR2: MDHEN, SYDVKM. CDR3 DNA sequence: TGTGCCAGCAGTCCCCGGGACTACGTCTCGAAGACCCAGTACTTC. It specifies CASSPRDYVSKTQYF.

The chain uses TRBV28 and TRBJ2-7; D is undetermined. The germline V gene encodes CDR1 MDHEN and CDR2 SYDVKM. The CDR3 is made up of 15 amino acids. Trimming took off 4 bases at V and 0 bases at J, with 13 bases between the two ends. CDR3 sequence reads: CASSWSSGHSYEQYF. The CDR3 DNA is TGTGCCAGCAGTTGGTCCAGTGGGCACTCCTACGAGCAGTACTTC. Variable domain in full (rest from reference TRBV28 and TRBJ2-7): DVKVTQSSRYLVKRTGEKVFLECVQDMDHENMFWYRQDPGLGLRLIYFSYDVKMKEKGDIPEGYSVSREKKERFSLILESASTNQTSMYLCASSWSSGHSYEQYFGPGTRLTVT.

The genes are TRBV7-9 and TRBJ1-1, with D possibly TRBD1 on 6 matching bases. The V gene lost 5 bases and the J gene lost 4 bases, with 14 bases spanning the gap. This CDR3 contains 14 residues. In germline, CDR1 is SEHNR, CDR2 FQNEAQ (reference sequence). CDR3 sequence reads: CASSKPGAGTEAFF. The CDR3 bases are TGTGCCAGCAGCAAGCCGGGGGCCGGCACTGAAGCTTTCTTT.

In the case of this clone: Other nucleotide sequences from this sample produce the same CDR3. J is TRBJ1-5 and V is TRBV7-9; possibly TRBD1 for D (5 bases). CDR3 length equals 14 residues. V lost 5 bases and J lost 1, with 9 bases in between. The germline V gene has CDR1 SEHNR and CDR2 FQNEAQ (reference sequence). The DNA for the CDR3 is TGTGCCAGCAGCCTTGGACAAAGCAATCAGCCCCAGCATTTT. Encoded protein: CASSLGQSNQPQHF.

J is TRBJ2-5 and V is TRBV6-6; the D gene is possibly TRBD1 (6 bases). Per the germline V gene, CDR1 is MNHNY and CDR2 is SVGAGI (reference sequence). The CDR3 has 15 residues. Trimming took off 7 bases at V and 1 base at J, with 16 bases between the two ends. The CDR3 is CASIHEWGPQETQYF. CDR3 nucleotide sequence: TGTGCCAGCATCCATGAATGGGGGCCCCAAGAGACCCAGTACTTC.

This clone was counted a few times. CDR3: CSVEGRAAGELFF. CDR3 DNA: TGCAGCGTTGAAGGTCGGGCTGCCGGGGAGCTGTTTTTT. This chain links TRBV29-1 with TRBJ2-2; D remains ambiguous. Trimming stripped 1 base from V and 6 bases from J, with 9 bases between. This CDR3 has 13 residues. Germline V gene sequence: CDR1 SQVTM, CDR2 ANQGSEA.

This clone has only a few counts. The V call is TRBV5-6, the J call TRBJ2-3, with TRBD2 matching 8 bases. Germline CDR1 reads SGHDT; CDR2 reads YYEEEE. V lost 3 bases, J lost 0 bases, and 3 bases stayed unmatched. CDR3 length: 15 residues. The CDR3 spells CASSSGGLSTDTQYF. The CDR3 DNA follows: TGTGCCAGCAGCTCGGGGGGGCTTAGCACAGATACGCAGTATTTT.

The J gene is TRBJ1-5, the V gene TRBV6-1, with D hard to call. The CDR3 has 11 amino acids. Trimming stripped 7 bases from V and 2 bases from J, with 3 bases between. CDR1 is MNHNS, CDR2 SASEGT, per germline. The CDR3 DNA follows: TGTGCCAGCAAGGGCAATCAGCCCCAGCATTTT. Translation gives CASKGNQPQHF.

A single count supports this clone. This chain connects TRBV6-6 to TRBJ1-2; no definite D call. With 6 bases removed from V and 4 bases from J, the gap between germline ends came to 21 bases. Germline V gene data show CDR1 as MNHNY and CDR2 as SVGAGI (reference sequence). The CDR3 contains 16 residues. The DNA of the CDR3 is TGTGCCAGCAGAAAGATGAGTCCCTCCGGGCTCTATGGCTACACCTTC. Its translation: CASRKMSPSGLYGYTF.